The 25 T cell receptor beta chains listed next were all sequenced from one sample in a study of somatic mutations in cytotoxic T cells in rheumatoid arthritis. Clones were sequenced by immunoSEQ multiplex PCR, and TCRdb holds only the in-frame ones, with some missing. The data contain around 16,000 clones, about four fifths of them seen just once; the ten biggest clones take up about 22%. Sequenced: CD8+ T cells sorted from blood. These receptors all stem from an adult with rheumatoid arthritis.

The chain is built from TRBV29-1 and TRBJ2-7; 12 nucleotides align to TRBD2. The CDR3 runs to 13 residues. Germline V gives CDR1 SQVTM, CDR2 ANQGSEA. The V segment lost 7 bases and the J segment 4 bases; nucleotides outside the gene matches: 5. The DNA of the CDR3 is TGCAGCGCGAGACTAGCGGGAGCGTACGAGCAGTACTTC. It translates to CSARLAGAYEQYF.

The chain combines TRBV7-9 with TRBJ2-3; no firm D call. The V gene's germline CDR1 is SEHNR and CDR2 FQNEAQ (reference sequence). Trimming took off 5 bases at V and 3 bases at J, with 24 bases between the two ends. The CDR3 loop spans 18 amino acids. The chain's CDR3 is CASSPLQSLSVSTDTQYF. The CDR3 DNA reads as TGTGCCAGCAGCCCCTTACAATCACTCTCTGTTTCGACAGATACGCAGTATTTT.

The CDR3 here is CASSEEEGAYNEQFF. CDR3 bases: TGTGCCAGCAGTGAAGAGGAGGGTGCCTACAATGAGCAGTTCTTC. The chain couples TRBV6-1 to TRBJ2-1; maybe TRBD2 (6 bases). Germline values: CDR1 MNHNS, CDR2 SASEGT. The CDR3 consists of 15 residues. Trimming left V 1 base short and J 2 bases short, with 9 bases between.

The chain links TRBV11-2 to TRBJ1-4; no clear D gene. The CDR3 is 15 amino acids. CDR1 and CDR2 from the germline V gene are SGHAT and FQNNGV. V lost 1 base to trimming and J lost 8 bases, with 14 bases between them. CDR3 sequence: CASSLGSAPREKLFF. Here the CDR3 DNA reads TGTGCCAGCAGCTTAGGCAGTGCCCCTCGAGAAAAACTGTTTTTT.

A few counts support this clone. The chain joins TRBV30 to TRBJ1-1; D uncertain. V lost 5 bases, J lost 9 bases, and 13 bases lay in between. The CDR3 is made up of 11 amino acids. Germline V gives CDR1 GTSNPN, CDR2 SVGIG (reference sequence). CDR3 bases: TGTGCCTGGGAATGGGCGCAACAAGCTTTCTTT. Its protein product is CAWEWAQQAFF.

This clone was observed a few times. The chain links TRBV11-2 to TRBJ2-5, with TRBD2 as a possible D gene (6 bases). Germline-derived CDR1 and CDR2 are SGHAT and FQNNGV. CDR3 length: 15 residues. V lost 0 bases to trimming and J lost 0 bases, with 8 bases between them. CDR3: CASSLDVADQETQYF. The CDR3 region has the DNA TGTGCCAGCAGCTTAGATGTAGCGGACCAAGAGACCCAGTACTTC.

The chain links TRBV5-6 to TRBJ2-7; 7 bases map to TRBD1. The CDR3 length is 14 residues. Germline CDR1 is SGHDT and CDR2 is YYEEEE. V dropped 4 bases and J dropped 2; count of bases not matched to a gene: 6. In nucleotides, the CDR3 is TGTGCCAGCAGCATAGGGGACAGCCCCTACGAGCAGTACTTC. This sequence encodes CASSIGDSPYEQYF.

The gene calls are TRBV29-1 and TRBJ2-7; 12 positions agree with TRBD2. In germline, CDR1 is SQVTM, CDR2 ANQGSEA. V dropped 5 bases and J dropped 4; count of bases not matched to a gene: 12. The CDR3 extends over 16 amino acids. The DNA for the CDR3 is TGCAGCGTTTACCTGCTGAGGACTAGCGGGATTTACGAGCAGTACTTC. This translates into CSVYLLRTSGIYEQYF.

V and J are TRBV7-9 and TRBJ2-3; D gene uncertain. Germline CDR1 reads SEHNR; CDR2 reads FQNEAQ (reference sequence). Between the trimmed V and J ends, which lost 1 base and 6 bases, there was a span of 11 bases. The CDR3 extends over 14 amino acids. The CDR3 DNA follows: TGTGCCAGCAGCTTAGTTGGCGTGGGTGATACGCAGTATTTT. This codes for CASSLVGVGDTQYF.

The chain carries TRBV7-9 and TRBJ2-7; the match to TRBD2 covers 7 bases. Per the germline V gene, CDR1 is SEHNR and CDR2 is FQNEAQ (reference sequence). The CDR3 contains 15 residues. V trimming: 3 bases; J trimming: 2 bases; junction bases outside the gene matches: 7. The CDR3 protein is CASSFSGGRAYEQYF. The CDR3 bases are TGTGCCAGCAGCTTCTCCGGCGGGAGAGCCTACGAGCAGTACTTC.

V usage is TRBV4-3 and J usage is TRBJ2-1, with D unclear. This CDR3 region has 14 residues. V lost 5 bases and J 4 bases, leaving 12 bases between the germline ends. Germline lookup yields CDR1 LGHNA and CDR2 YSLEER. The CDR3 loop is CASSYVGSYNEQFF. The DNA of the CDR3 is TGCGCCAGCAGCTATGTAGGGTCGTACAATGAGCAGTTCTTC.

In its sample, this clone was seen a few times. V and J are TRBV19 and TRBJ1-1; the D is unclear. V was clipped by 4 bases and J by 1 base, with 7 bases between them. The length of the CDR3 is 13 residues. Per germline, CDR1 LNHDA and CDR2 SQIVND (reference sequence). CDR3 residues: CASSRGGNTEAFF. CDR3 nucleotides: TGTGCCAGTAGTAGAGGCGGGAACACTGAAGCTTTCTTT.

This rearrangement joins TRBV7-3 to TRBJ2-3, with 12 bases that match TRBD2. This CDR3 region has 14 residues. From germline, CDR1 is SGHTA and CDR2 FQGTGA. J lost 2 bases, V lost 8 bases, and 2 bases had no gene match. Here the CDR3 DNA reads TGTGCCAGCGGGACTAGCGGGTTCACAGATACGCAGTATTTT. Its translation is CASGTSGFTDTQYF.

The chain carries TRBV5-1 and TRBJ2-7; no definite D call. The germline gives CDR1 SGHRS, CDR2 YFSETQ. The CDR3 is 16 amino acids. The V end lost 0 bases, the J end lost 0 bases, and 13 bases lay between the germline ends. The CDR3 DNA reads as TGCGCCAGCAGCTTGGAGGTCGGGCCTAGCTCCTACGAGCAGTACTTC. Its protein product is CASSLEVGPSSYEQYF. Using reference TRBV5-1 and TRBJ2-7 for the parts outside the CDR3, the full variable domain is KAGVTQTPRYLIKTRGQQVTLSCSPISGHRSVSWYQQTPGQGLQFLFEYFSETQRNKGNFPGRFSGRQFSNSRSEMNVSTLELGDSALYLCASSLEVGPSSYEQYFGPGTRLTVT.

J is TRBJ2-1 and V is TRBV7-9; possibly TRBD1 for D (5 bases). The CDR3 has 14 amino acids. Germline V gene sequence: CDR1 SEHNR, CDR2 FQNEAQ (reference sequence). V lost 5 bases and J lost 0, with 8 bases in between. Here the CDR3 DNA reads TGTGCCAGCAGCCCAGGGTTCTCCTACAATGAGCAGTTCTTC. Amino acids: CASSPGFSYNEQFF.

The V gene is TRBV25-1, the J gene TRBJ2-7; D unclear. The CDR3 covers 16 residues. Germline V gene data show CDR1 as MGHDK and CDR2 as SYGVNS. Trimming cost V 5 bases and J 1 base, with 18 bases left between them. The CDR3 nucleotides read TGTGCCAGCAGTCCCGCTGAGCGACACTCTTCCTACGAGCAGTACTTC. Protein product: CASSPAERHSSYEQYF.

The V and J genes are TRBV10-3 and TRBJ2-1; 10 nucleotides line up with TRBD1. Germline assignment: CDR1 ENHRY and CDR2 SYGVKD. CDR3 length: 20 amino acids. J lost 1 base, V lost 4 bases, and 16 bases had no gene match. This CDR3 is CAISAPPGTGDDFSYNEQFF. Written as DNA, the CDR3 is TGTGCCATCAGTGCCCCGCCCGGGACAGGGGATGATTTTTCCTACAATGAGCAGTTCTTC.

The CDR3: CASSTWTGSQETQYF. CDR3 nucleotide sequence: TGTGCCAGCAGTACCTGGACAGGGAGCCAAGAGACCCAGTACTTC. The chain combines TRBV6-5 with TRBJ2-5, with 8 bases lining up with TRBD1. Germline V gene lookup returns CDR1 MNHEY and CDR2 SVGAGI. This CDR3 spans 15 amino acids. The junction had 6 bases not matched to a gene; V was cut back by 5 bases and J by 1 base.

This chain connects TRBV27 to TRBJ2-7, with D possibly matching TRBD1 (5 bases). With 5 bases removed from V and 4 bases from J, the gap between germline ends came to 15 bases. Germline V CDR1 and CDR2: MNHEY, SMNVEV (reference sequence). The CDR3 runs to 14 residues. In DNA, the CDR3 is TGTGCCAGCAGTCGGTATCAGGGTAGGTACGAGCAGTACTTC. Encoded protein: CASSRYQGRYEQYF.

V and J are TRBV5-8 and TRBJ2-5, with TRBD2 as a possible D gene (5 bases). Germline loops: CDR1 SGHTS, CDR2 YDEGEE. CDR3 size: 14 residues. V was clipped by 0 bases and J by 3 bases, with 9 bases between them. The CDR3 DNA sequence: TGTGCCAGCAGCTTGGAGCTAGCCGAAGAGACCCAGTACTTC. It is translated as CASSLELAEETQYF.

The V call is TRBV6-5, the J call TRBJ1-1; weak D call: TRBD1 (5 bases). The length of the CDR3 is 14 residues. Germline CDR1 is MNHEY and CDR2 is SVGAGI. V dropped 7 bases and J dropped 7 bases, with 19 bases sitting between them. CDR3 amino acids: CASTLSLDRLEAFF. The CDR3 nucleotides read TGTGCCAGCACCCTATCCCTCGACAGACTTGAAGCTTTCTTT.

CDR3 sequence (DNA): TGTGCCTGGAGTGTGGGGTATGCGACGGAAGCTTTCTTT. The encoded protein is CAWSVGYATEAFF. The chain recombines TRBV30 with TRBJ1-1; D call uncertain. Trimming left V 0 bases short and J 8 bases short, with 13 bases between. CDR1 GTSNPN and CDR2 SVGIG come from the germline V gene (reference sequence). The CDR3 sequence is 13 residues long.

The chain is built from TRBV27 and TRBJ1-1; D gene uncertain. Germline CDR1 reads MNHEY; CDR2 reads SMNVEV (reference sequence). The CDR3 is 14 residues long. Deletions cut 1 base from V and 0 bases from J, with 6 bases between. CDR3 nucleotides: TGTGCCAGCAGTTTATACCCCATGAACACTGAAGCTTTCTTT. It is translated as CASSLYPMNTEAFF.

The chain uses TRBV10-3 and TRBJ2-1; 13 bases are shared with TRBD2. There are 15 residues in the CDR3. J was trimmed by 4 bases and V by 6 bases; bases with no gene match: 3. The V gene's germline CDR1 is ENHRY and CDR2 SYGVKD. The CDR3 coding sequence is TGTGCCATCAGCGTACTAGCGGGAGGGTACAATGAGCAGTTCTTC. As protein: CAISVLAGGYNEQFF.

The J gene is TRBJ2-3, the V gene TRBV10-1; TRBD2 is a possible D gene (5 bases). Looked up from germline, CDR1 is WNHNN and CDR2 is SYGVQD (reference sequence). V lost 8 bases, J lost 0 bases, and 24 bases lay in between. The CDR3 sequence is 18 residues long. This CDR3 reads CASPRLFLSGPSTDTQYF. The CDR3 coding sequence is TGCGCCAGCCCTCGACTCTTTCTGAGCGGACCTAGCACAGATACGCAGTATTTT.